Each of the 24 T cell receptor beta chains below was sequenced from the same sample in a study of blood T cells in healthy people across ages. For the second PCR, which ran for about 6 to 12 cycles, a sample-barcoded 5' primer and a J-beta primer mix were used. TCRdb reanalysed the 5' RACE reads using MiXCR and keeps one entry per CDR3 protein. The table records about 1,500,000 distinct CDR3 sequences, roughly 27% of them present only once. Sequences were obtained from blood. All receptors derive from a woman aged 30 to 39 in good health.

This clonotype came up a few times. The chain joins TRBV5-1 to TRBJ1-6; D uncertain. The CDR3 runs to 13 residues. Germline-derived CDR1 and CDR2 are SGHRS and YFSETQ. Trimming pared 5 bases from V and 8 bases from J, leaving 11 bases between. The CDR3 loop is CASRPDGYSPLHF. CDR3 coding DNA: TGCGCCAGCAGACCGGACGGATATTCACCCCTCCACTTT.

This clonotype was observed many times. The rearrangement uses TRBV12-5 and TRBJ2-5; weak D call: TRBD2 (5 bases). The CDR3 totals 13 residues. Trimming took 6 bases from V and 4 from J, leaving 12 bases between them. Germline lookup yields CDR1 LGHNT and CDR2 FRNRAP. CDR3 protein: CASGLGVAETQYF. CDR3 coding DNA: TGTGCTAGTGGCCTCGGGGTGGCAGAGACCCAGTACTTC.

Regarding this clonotype: Possible read error: a much larger clone is one base away. The chain joins TRBV6-5 to TRBJ2-5, with a tentative D call TRBD2 (5 bases). TRBJ2-7 matches the DNA end more closely, so the J call is doubtful. Germline lookup yields CDR1 MNHEY and CDR2 SVGAGI. The CDR3 has 14 residues. As DNA, the CDR3 is TGTGCCAGCAGGTTAGAGGGTATAGAGAGCGAGCAGTACTTC. Translated: CASRLEGIESEQYF.

This clonotype was detected many times. The chain is built from TRBV20-1 and TRBJ2-7; D uncertain. The germline V gene has CDR1 DFQATT and CDR2 SNEGSKA (reference sequence). This CDR3 has 12 amino acids. The germline V and J ends were trimmed by 4 bases and 0 bases, with 7 bases remaining between them. CDR3 residues: CSAKRDSYEQYF. In nucleotides, the CDR3 is TGCAGTGCTAAAAGGGACTCCTACGAGCAGTACTTC.

This clonotype is a singleton in its sample. The chain is built from TRBV12-3 or TRBV12-4 and TRBJ2-7; 8 bases align to TRBD1. The CDR3 loop spans 14 amino acids. The junction had 12 bases not matched to a gene; V was cut back by 8 bases and J by 6 bases. The CDR3 reads CASHPGQGAGEQYF. DNA for the CDR3: TGTGCCAGCCACCCAGGGCAGGGGGCGGGCGAGCAGTACTTC.

This clonotype has ten or more counts. The V and J genes are TRBV20-1 and TRBJ2-3; unclear D gene. Trimming left V 6 bases short and J 0 bases short, with 7 bases between. The V gene's germline CDR1 is DFQATT and CDR2 SNEGSKA (reference sequence). The CDR3 spans 12 residues. CDR3 DNA: TGCAGTGCGGGTGTGAGCACAGATACGCAGTATTTT. It translates to CSAGVSTDTQYF.

The chain carries TRBV30 and TRBJ1-2, with a possible D match to TRBD1 (5 bases). CDR1 GTSNPN and CDR2 SVGIG come from the germline V gene (reference sequence). The CDR3 extends over 15 amino acids. The germline V and J ends were trimmed by 0 bases and 0 bases, with 11 bases remaining between them. The CDR3 is CAWSVLRAANYGYTF. The CDR3 DNA reads TGTGCCTGGAGTGTACTCAGGGCCGCTAACTATGGCTACACCTTC.

This clonotype was seen a handful of times. The chain recombines TRBV7-2 with TRBJ2-4; D is possibly TRBD1 (6 bases). Trimming took off 5 bases at V and 4 bases at J, with 24 bases between the two ends. Looked up from germline, CDR1 is SGHTA and CDR2 is FQGNSA. This CDR3 is 18 amino acids long. The CDR3: CASSTPQGSGGRKNIQYF. The CDR3 DNA reads TGTGCCAGCAGCACCCCCCAGGGGAGTGGCGGAAGAAAAAACATTCAGTACTTC.

The table lists this clonotype with a few counts. The DNA of the CDR3 is TGTGCCAGCAGTTTTGAGCTTGGGGGCAAGTACGAGCAGTACTTC. Translated, it gives CASSFELGGKYEQYF. The chain uses TRBV28 and TRBJ2-7; D might be TRBD1 (6 bases). The CDR3 sequence is 15 residues long. Trimming removed 3 bases from V and 4 bases from J, with 16 bases in between. Germline V CDR1 and CDR2: MDHEN, SYDVKM.

The rearrangement uses TRBV24-1 and TRBJ1-5; D is unresolved. CDR1 and CDR2 (germline): KGHDR, SFDVKD. Trimming shortened V by 7 bases and J by 2 bases, and 11 bases separated the two germline ends. The CDR3 length is 14 residues. CDR3 loop: CATRRERGNQPQHF. The CDR3 nucleotides are TGTGCCACCAGGAGGGAACGAGGCAATCAGCCCCAGCATTTT.

The genes are TRBV20-1 and TRBJ2-3, with TRBD2 matching over 12 bases. Germline V lookup: CDR1 DFQATT, CDR2 SNEGSKA (reference sequence). The CDR3 consists of 19 residues. V was pared by 4 bases and J by 0 bases, with 14 bases of the junction left unmatched. This chain's CDR3 is CSAKASGGGKSSSTDTQYF. CDR3 nucleotides: TGCAGTGCTAAGGCTAGCGGGGGGGGTAAAAGTTCTAGCACAGATACGCAGTATTTT.

The table lists this clonotype with many counts. The chain links TRBV27 to TRBJ2-5, with D possibly being TRBD2 (7 bases). The V end lost 8 bases, the J end lost 2 bases, and 18 bases lay between the germline ends. The CDR3 is made up of 15 amino acids. The V gene's germline CDR1 is MNHEY and CDR2 SMNVEV (reference sequence). Here the CDR3 DNA reads TGTGCCAGCGCCGGTGGGGGGGCAGGACAAGAGACCCAGTACTTC. Amino acids: CASAGGGAGQETQYF.

The sample holds many counts of this clonotype. The CDR3 coding sequence is TGCAGCGTCGAACCGGACAGGGCGGGCGAGCAGTACTTC. This encodes CSVEPDRAGEQYF. The chain couples TRBV29-1 to TRBJ2-7; 8 nucleotides line up with TRBD1. The V and J ends lost 6 bases and 6 bases, in that order; junction bases with no gene match: 10. Germline assignment: CDR1 SQVTM and CDR2 ANQGSEA. The CDR3 is 13 amino acids.

This clonotype was found a few times. This rearrangement joins TRBV15 to TRBJ2-7, with D uncertain. Deletions cut 0 bases from V and 6 bases from J, with 6 bases between. The CDR3 contains 12 residues. The germline V gene encodes CDR1 LNHNV and CDR2 YYDKDF (reference sequence). The CDR3 is CATSRDPCEQYF. The CDR3 DNA sequence: TGTGCCACCAGCAGAGATCCGTGCGAGCAGTACTTC.

The rearrangement uses TRBV11-1 and TRBJ2-7, with a weak D call TRBD2 (5 bases). The CDR3 sequence is 14 residues long. The V gene's germline CDR1 is SGHAT and CDR2 FQDESV (reference sequence). The ends were cut back, 5 bases at V and 4 bases at J, with 15 bases in the middle. The DNA of the CDR3 is TGTGCCAGCAGCCGCGACGCAGGAGGTTACGAGCAGTACTTC. Amino acids: CASSRDAGGYEQYF. Full variable domain (outside the CDR3, taken from reference TRBV11-1 and TRBJ2-7): EAEVAQSPRYKITEKSQAVAFWCDPISGHATLYWYRQILGQGPELLVQFQDESVVDDSQLPKDRFSAERLKGVDSTLKIQPAELGDSAMYLCASSRDAGGYEQYFGPGTRLTVT.

This clonotype has a handful of counts. The chain combines TRBV12-3 or TRBV12-4 with TRBJ1-2, with D hard to call. V was shortened by 2 bases and J by 8 bases, with 15 bases between the two germline ends. The length of the CDR3 is 14 residues. The CDR3 loop is CASSLSNPLLGYTF. In DNA, the CDR3 is TGTGCCAGCAGTTTATCAAACCCACTATTGGGCTACACCTTC.

Regarding this clonotype: With a much larger clone just one base away, this may be a read error. In this CDR3 the conserved last residue, phenylalanine or tryptophan, is missing, so a read error is likely. The chain links TRBV28 to TRBJ1-6; D remains ambiguous. The CDR3 length is 13 residues. The V end lost 6 bases, the J end lost 7 bases, and 10 bases lay between the germline ends. Looked up from germline, CDR1 is MDHEN and CDR2 is SYDVKM. This chain's CDR3 is CASRVGKNSPLHL. The CDR3, as DNA: TGTGCCAGCAGAGTGGGAAAAAATTCACCCCTCCACCTT.

The CDR3 sequence: CSVGGRVRDEQFF. The CDR3 DNA sequence: TGCAGCGTTGGAGGCAGGGTTCGGGATGAGCAGTTCTTC. The V call is TRBV29-1, the J call TRBJ2-1, with D tentatively TRBD1 (5 bases). The V gene lost 4 bases and the J gene lost 8 bases, with 15 bases spanning the gap. CDR1 SQVTM and CDR2 ANQGSEA come from the germline V gene. The length of the CDR3 is 13 residues.

In the case of this clonotype: Given a much more abundant clone one base away, this may be a read error. V usage is TRBV10-2 and J usage is TRBJ2-5; 7 positions match TRBD1. The J call may be mistaken, given a closer DNA end match to TRBJ2-7. The CDR3 extends over 13 amino acids. The germline CDR1 and CDR2 sequences are WSHSY and SAAADI. The DNA for the CDR3 is TGCGCCAGCAGGCTAAACAGGGGCGACGAGCAGTACTTC. Protein sequence: CASRLNRGDEQYF.

The chain has TRBV3-1 and TRBJ2-3; 9 bases line up with TRBD2. CDR1 LGHDT and CDR2 YNNKEL come from the germline V gene (reference sequence). V dropped 2 bases and J dropped 4; count of bases not matched to a gene: 10. CDR3 length: 17 residues. DNA of the CDR3: TGTGCCAGCAGCCAATATCGGACTAGCGTCGGGGCAGATACGCAGTATTTT. It yields the protein CASSQYRTSVGADTQYF.

This clonotype was seen just once. Relative to the germline gene, one junction end is altered; a read error may explain this. The chain links TRBV12-3 or TRBV12-4 to TRBJ2-3; 13 bases map to TRBD2. This CDR3 region has 14 residues. CDR3 residues: CASSGLAGADAQYF. CDR3 sequence (DNA): TGTGCCAGCAGCGGACTAGCGGGAGCAGATGCGCAGTATTTT.

About this clonotype itself: A much larger clonotype is one base distant, so this may be a read error. The gene calls are TRBV20-1 and TRBJ2-4; 7 bases are a match to TRBD2. The CDR3 totals 15 residues. Trimming cost V 8 bases and J 3 bases; bases outside gene matches: 13. Germline CDR1 is DFQATT and CDR2 is SNEGSKA (reference sequence). The DNA of the CDR3 is TGCAGTACTGCCCCCTTTGCGGGAGACAAAAACATTCAGTACTTC. This codes for CSTAPFAGDKNIQYF.

The CDR3 loop is CASSAWERERATDTQYF. The CDR3 coding sequence is TGTGCCAGCAGCGCGTGGGAAAGGGAGAGGGCCACAGATACGCAGTATTTT. V and J are TRBV9 and TRBJ2-3, with D perhaps TRBD2 (5 bases). This CDR3 has 17 residues. Germline V gene data show CDR1 as SGDLS and CDR2 as YYNGEE. Trimming pared 3 bases from V and 2 bases from J, leaving 19 bases between.

This clonotype has a count of ten or more. The chain couples TRBV20-1 to TRBJ2-1, with D possibly TRBD2 on 6 matching bases. Germline assignment: CDR1 DFQATT and CDR2 SNEGSKA (reference sequence). The CDR3 loop spans 14 amino acids. Trimming took 1 base from V and 4 from J, leaving 11 bases between them. DNA of the CDR3: TGCAGTGCTAGAGCTCGCGGGGTATACAATGAGCAGTTCTTC. As protein: CSARARGVYNEQFF.